The present entry profiles one T cell receptor beta chain with its context. The data stem from a study of shared clonotypes between healthy human individuals. CDR1 and CDR2 (germline): MNHNS, SASEGT. V lost 7 bases and J lost 7; bases outside the gene matches: 7. The CDR3 has 14 residues. Clones were sequenced by immunoSEQ multiplex PCR, and TCRdb holds only the in-frame ones, with some missing. The top ten clones hold approximately 12% of a sample with roughly 450,000 clones, about four fifths of them seen once. J is TRBJ1-4 and V is TRBV6-1, with 9 positions matching TRBD1. The source material was PBMCs. This sequence originates from a woman aged 40 to 50 in good health. Some clones in this sample may be carry-over from other donors' samples. The CDR3 loop reads CASILGQGVEKLFF. The CDR3 DNA reads TGTGCCAGCATCCTGGGACAGGGAGTTGAAAAACTGTTTTTT.